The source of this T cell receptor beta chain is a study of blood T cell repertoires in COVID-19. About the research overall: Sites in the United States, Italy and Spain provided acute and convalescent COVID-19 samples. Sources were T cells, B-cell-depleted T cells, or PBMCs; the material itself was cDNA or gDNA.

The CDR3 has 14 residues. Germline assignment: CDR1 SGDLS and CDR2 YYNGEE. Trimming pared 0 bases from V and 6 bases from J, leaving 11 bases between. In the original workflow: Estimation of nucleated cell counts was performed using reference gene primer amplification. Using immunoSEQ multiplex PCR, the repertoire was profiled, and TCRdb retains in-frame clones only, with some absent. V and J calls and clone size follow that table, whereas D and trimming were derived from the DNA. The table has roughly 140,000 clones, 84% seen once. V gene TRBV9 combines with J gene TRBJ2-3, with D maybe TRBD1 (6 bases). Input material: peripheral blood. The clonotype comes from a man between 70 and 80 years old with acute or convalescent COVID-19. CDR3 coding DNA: TGTGCCAGCAGCGTAGAGGGGGAACGGGATACGCAGTATTTT. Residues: CASSVEGERDTQYF. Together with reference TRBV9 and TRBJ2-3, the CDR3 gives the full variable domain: DSGVTQTPKHLITATGQRVTLRCSPRSGDLSVYWYQQSLDQGLQFLIQYYNGEERAKGNILERFSAQQFPDLHSELNLSSLELGDSALYFCASSVEGERDTQYFGPGTRLTVL.